This T cell receptor (beta chain) emerged from a study of PD-L1 blockade in urothelial cancer. Sample time point: pretreatment peripheral blood. Some clones are missing from TCRdb's copy, which holds only in-frame ones; the method was immunoSEQ multiplex PCR. This sample has roughly 87,000 clones, with more than 70% found just once. The CDR3 sequence is 14 residues long. Germline CDR1 MNHEY, CDR2 SVGAGI. The J segment lost 4 bases and the V segment lost 6 bases, leaving 3 bases of the junction unmatched. The V and J genes are TRBV6-5 and TRBJ2-2; 9 bases are a match to TRBD1. The sequenced sample was PBMCs, obtained around atezolizumab (anti-PD-L1) treatment. This TCR was sampled from a woman aged 80 or over with urothelial cancer. The CDR3 region has the DNA TGTGCCAGCAGACAGGGGGCAGGCACCGGGGAGCTGTTTTTT. It is translated as CASRQGAGTGELFF.